This section outlines one T cell receptor beta chain sequence together with its context. V was shortened by 10 bases and J by 6 bases, with 13 bases between the two germline ends. This CDR3 has 12 residues. Germline CDR1 reads SNHLY; CDR2 reads FYNNEI. Authors' methods: Estimation of nucleated cell counts relied on the amplification of reference gene primers. Here immunoSEQ multiplex PCR was the method, and the copy in TCRdb shows in-frame clones only, minus some. The DNA gave D and trimming, while V, J and clone size come from that table. The table records about 120,000 clones, about 85% of them present only once. This entry belongs to a study of blood T cell repertoires in COVID-19. Background on the study: COVID-19 samples from acute and convalescent phases originated in the United States, Italy and Spain. Sample material is recorded as cDNA or gDNA derived from T cells, B-cell-depleted T cells, or PBMCs.

The sequence was obtained from an elderly man with acute or convalescent COVID-19. Material for sequencing was peripheral blood. The rearrangement uses TRBV2 and TRBJ1-5, with D tentatively TRBD1 (5 bases). Written as DNA, the CDR3 is TGTGCCACCCGGGGGGAGGTTCAGCCCCAGCATTTT. It encodes CATRGEVQPQHF. The whole variable domain, remainder taken from reference TRBV2 and TRBJ1-5, is EPEVTQTPSHQVTQMGQEVILRCVPISNHLYFYWYRQILGQKVEFLVSFYNNEISEKSEIFDDQFSVERPDGSNFTLKIRSTKLEDSAMYFCATRGEVQPQHFGDGTRLSIL.